This T cell receptor (beta chain) appears in the sequencing data of a study of blood T cell repertoires in COVID-19 (dated by TCRdb to 2020 to 2021). In terms of the full investigation: Collaborator samples came from the United States, Italy and Spain and covered acute and convalescent phases of COVID-19. The samples were drawn from two sources: the first 160 participants of the ongoing ImmuneRACE study, and about 1,300 subjects contributed by 6 global collaborators. The prospective study material was composed of cDNA or gDNA derived from T cells, B-cell-depleted T cells, or PBMCs. HLA class I and class II types, where available, came from metadata supplied by the sample provider rather than from assay-based typing. The sample metadata nearly always contained a de-identified subject ID, COVID-19 status, age in years and sex. The repertoires were released in a freely available public database meant as a resource for research on the immune response to SARS-CoV-2. Deeply sampled blood TCRbeta repertoires from subjects exposed to, actively infected with, or recovered from COVID-19 were included in the dataset.

Results the study describes overall, beyond this receptor: How much clinical and demographic metadata was included differed by source and by participant, and the metadata was provided uncurated.

TCRbeta CDR3 regions were amplified from genomic DNA using the immunoSEQ Assay, a bias-controlled multiplex PCR. Turning to the authors' computational methods: The number of nucleated cells in each sample was estimated by amplification of reference gene primers within the assay. To quantify the absolute abundance of each unique TCRbeta CDR3 rearrangement, sequence reads were collapsed and filtered. For each sample, productive Simpson clonality was calculated as the square root of Simpson's diversity index across productive rearrangements. Drawn from immuneACCESS, this table holds only the in-frame rearrangements with V and J called that TCRdb kept. Clones are partly lost; checked studies trace under half to an unresolved V gene and leave the rest unexplained. The DNA was the basis for D and trimming; V, J and clone size are from that table. The sample contains 99,000 or so clones, around 88% of them found a single time. Around 2% of the sample comes from the top ten.

At one collaborating source in Seattle, patients were enrolled during active infection and were followed longitudinally through the course of disease. Each collaborating institution followed its own protocols to collect whole blood in K2EDTA tubes. For TCRbeta analysis, collaborator samples were shipped as frozen whole blood, as isolated PBMCs, or as DNA extracted from either sample type. The CDR3 runs 13 amino acids, cysteine and phenylalanine included. The retained sequence is limited to the CDR3, 39 bases, with the frame set at the first base. V is cut back by 5 bases and J by 9 bases, with 9 bases in the junction unmatched. CDR1 and CDR2 were assigned from the germline V gene (reference sequence) as LNHDA and SQIVND. A note on this clone: Its antigen is currently not known. Nothing much larger sits one base from this clone, and base qualities are not available.

The TCR originated in a man aged 50-60 years with COVID-19, enrolled during active disease. Recombination linked TRBV19 to TRBJ1-1; 7 central bases correspond to TRBD1. Specimen: peripheral blood. The nucleotide sequence is TGTGCCAGTAGTCTACCGGGACAGTTTAAAGCTTTCTTT. It specifies CASSLPGQFKAFF.